These 6 T cell receptor beta chains were all obtained from the same sample, sequenced in a study of T cells in tumors after PD-1 blockade (dated by TCRdb to between 2017 and 2020). Library preparation used the immunoSEQ multiplex PCR assay. TCRdb limited this immuneACCESS table to in-frame rearrangements with V and J called. A share of clones is missing; checked studies link under half to unresolved V genes, and the rest is unexplained. The sample yields tens of thousands of clones; roughly 80% were counted once. The ten top clones hold less than 5% of the sample. In the paper's terms, the time point label means: before anti-PD-1 therapy. The sequenced sample was PBMCs, obtained before anti-PD-1 treatment. Every receptor here comes from a human donor with basal cell carcinoma.

With regard to this clone: This same CDR3 is encoded by further DNA sequences in the sample. The CDR3 DNA reads as TGCAGTGCTAGTTACGGGGAAGGGTACAATGAGCAGTTCTTC. Translated: CSASYGEGYNEQFF. The chain couples TRBV20-1 to TRBJ2-1; maybe TRBD2 (5 bases). CDR3 length: 14 residues. The V gene lost 3 bases and the J gene lost 4 bases, with 13 bases spanning the gap. Germline CDR1 is DFQATT and CDR2 is SNEGSKA (reference sequence).

This chain joins TRBV12-3 or TRBV12-4 and TRBJ2-7; D may be TRBD1 or TRBD2 (7 bases each). V lost 3 bases and J lost 6, with 12 bases in between. The CDR3 extends over 13 amino acids. CDR3: CASSFFRGGEQYF. CDR3 nucleotides: TGTGCCAGCAGTTTCTTCAGGGGGGGCGAGCAGTACTTC.

The rearrangement links TRBV2 to TRBJ2-7, with TRBD1 matching over 9 bases. Germline CDR1 is SNHLY and CDR2 is FYNNEI. The length of the CDR3 is 14 residues. Unmatched junction bases numbered 4, after V lost 3 bases and J lost 4 bases. The CDR3 DNA is TGTGCCAGCAGTGATTGGGACAGGGAGTACGAGCAGTACTTC. Protein: CASSDWDREYEQYF.

The chain carries TRBV27 and TRBJ2-7; no definite D call. Germline V CDR1 and CDR2: MNHEY, SMNVEV (reference sequence). This CDR3 is 13 amino acids long. V dropped 3 bases and J dropped 6 bases, with 12 bases sitting between them. CDR3 sequence (DNA): TGTGCCAGCAGTTTGGAACGCATCGGCGAGCAGTACTTC. Protein product: CASSLERIGEQYF.

The chain is built from TRBV19 and TRBJ2-2; D gene uncertain. From germline, CDR1 is LNHDA and CDR2 SQIVND (reference sequence). The germline V and J ends were trimmed by 0 bases and 2 bases, with 7 bases remaining between them. The CDR3 has 15 residues. The CDR3 loop reads CASSIDTANTGELFF. The CDR3 DNA follows: TGTGCCAGTAGTATAGACACAGCTAACACCGGGGAGCTGTTTTTT.

The chain combines TRBV23-1 with TRBJ2-7, with D perhaps being TRBD1 or TRBD2 (7 bases each). TRBV23-1 falls under the ORF class, with uncertain function. This CDR3 spans 15 amino acids. V lost 6 bases, J lost 3 bases, and 18 bases lay in between. Here the CDR3 DNA reads TGCGCCAGCAGCCTTACAGGGGAGGGATACTACGAGCAGTACTTC. It encodes CASSLTGEGYYEQYF.